What follows are 27 T cell receptor beta chains derived from one specimen sequenced in a study of T cell responses to AZD1222 COVID-19 vaccine. The method was immunoSEQ multiplex PCR; TCRdb's version includes in-frame clones alone and lacks a portion of them. Of around 150,000 clones in the sample, more than 85% were seen once. The material sequenced was peripheral blood, taken 28 days after the second AZD1222 dose. The source is an adult who received the AZD1222 COVID-19 vaccine.

This sequence joins TRBV7-6 and TRBJ1-2, with D perhaps matching TRBD1 (6 bases). CDR3 length: 15 amino acids. Trimming left V 1 base short and J 3 bases short, with 12 bases between. Germline CDR1 reads SGHVS; CDR2 reads FNYEAQ. This CDR3 reads CASSLDLRGDYGYTF. The CDR3, as DNA: TGTGCCAGCAGCTTAGACCTGAGGGGGGACTATGGCTACACCTTC.

The rearrangement joins TRBV12-5 to TRBJ2-1; 13 bases fit TRBD2. There are 17 residues in the CDR3. J was trimmed by 6 bases and V by 6 bases; bases with no gene match: 11. Germline V gene lookup returns CDR1 LGHNT and CDR2 FRNRAP. In DNA, the CDR3 is TGTGCTAGTGGCCCTCTGGGGACTAGCGGGAAGAGCAATGAGCAGTTCTTC. Its protein is CASGPLGTSGKSNEQFF.

The chain joins TRBV27 to TRBJ2-3; 7 nucleotides agree with TRBD1. The V gene's germline CDR1 is MNHEY and CDR2 SMNVEV (reference sequence). The CDR3 loop spans 16 amino acids. After removal of 4 bases from V and 1 base from J, the junction contained 8 bases not matched to a gene. CDR3 loop: CASSSHRGRGTDTQYF. As DNA, the CDR3 is TGTGCCAGCAGTTCTCATAGGGGGCGCGGCACAGATACGCAGTATTTT.

This clone appeared once. V is TRBV6-5 and J is TRBJ1-2; 8 bases match TRBD1. Trimming cost V 5 bases and J 4 bases; bases outside gene matches: 9. The CDR3 totals 15 residues. Germline V gene data show CDR1 as MNHEY and CDR2 as SVGAGI. Written as DNA, the CDR3 is TGTGCCAGCAGTCCAGGGACAGGAGGGGGCTATGGCTACACCTTC. Amino acids: CASSPGTGGGYGYTF.

The chain has TRBV5-6 and TRBJ2-5; D unclear. Germline CDR1 SGHDT, CDR2 YYEEEE. Trimming took 0 bases from V and 5 from J, leaving 11 bases between them. CDR3 length equals 14 residues. CDR3 in DNA: TGTGCCAGCAGCTTGGAAATTCAGTGGGAGACCCAGTACTTC. It yields the protein CASSLEIQWETQYF.

This chain uses TRBV24-1 with TRBJ2-5; TRBD2 is a possible D gene (5 bases). The CDR3 loop spans 16 amino acids. The germline CDR1 and CDR2 sequences are KGHDR and SFDVKD. V gave up 5 bases and J gave up 3 bases, with 18 bases separating them. The CDR3 is CATSVYSRGRKETQYF. CDR3 in DNA: TGTGCCACCAGTGTTTACTCCCGAGGGCGGAAAGAGACCCAGTACTTC.

This chain joins TRBV19 and TRBJ2-7; D perhaps matches TRBD1 (5 bases). This CDR3 has 15 amino acids. Per the germline V gene, CDR1 is LNHDA and CDR2 is SQIVND (reference sequence). The V end lost 1 base, the J end lost 0 bases, and 10 bases lay between the germline ends. CDR3 sequence reads: CASSIGGGSSYEQYF. CDR3 in DNA: TGTGCCAGTAGTATAGGGGGCGGAAGCTCCTACGAGCAGTACTTC.

The chain links TRBV7-9 to TRBJ2-7, with unresolved D. V lost 1 base, J lost 0 bases, and 7 bases lay in between. This CDR3 spans 14 amino acids. Per the germline V gene, CDR1 is SEHNR and CDR2 is FQNEAQ (reference sequence). Written as DNA, the CDR3 is TGTGCCAGCAGCTTAGTAGGAAGCTCCTACGAGCAGTACTTC. This gives the protein CASSLVGSSYEQYF. Drawing the rest from reference TRBV7-9 and TRBJ2-7, the complete variable domain is DTGVSQNPRHKITKRGQNVTFRCDPISEHNRLYWYRQTLGQGPEFLTYFQNEAQLEKSRLLSDRFSAERPKGSFSTLEIQRTEQGDSAMYLCASSLVGSSYEQYFGPGTRLTVT.

This clone has only one observation. This chain uses TRBV11-2 with TRBJ1-2; no firm D call. The V and J ends lost 2 bases and 4 bases respectively, with 14 bases between them. Germline V lookup: CDR1 SGHAT, CDR2 FQNNGV. This CDR3 contains 15 residues. The CDR3 coding sequence is TGTGCCAGCAGCTTAAATTTCGGGGAGCTCTATGGCTACACCTTC. Amino acid sequence: CASSLNFGELYGYTF. The full variable domain, completed using reference TRBV11-2 and TRBJ1-2, is EAGVAQSPRYKIIEKRQSVAFWCNPISGHATLYWYQQILGQGPKLLIQFQNNGVVDDSQLPKDRFSAERLKGVDSTLKIQPAKLEDSAVYLCASSLNFGELYGYTFGSGTRLTVV.

This clone was seen only once. The chain employs TRBV7-2 and TRBJ2-1; D unresolved. The germline V gene encodes CDR1 SGHTA and CDR2 FQGNSA. The CDR3 runs to 14 residues. V was clipped by 5 bases and J by 4 bases, with 12 bases between them. The CDR3 loop is CASSASGIYNEQFF. CDR3 bases: TGTGCCAGCAGCGCCTCAGGAATTTACAATGAGCAGTTCTTC. The full variable domain, completed using reference TRBV7-2 and TRBJ2-1, is GAGVSQSPSNKVTEKGKDVELRCDPISGHTALYWYRQSLGQGLEFLIYFQGNSAPDKSGLPSDRFSAERTGGSVSTLTIQRTQQEDSAVYLCASSASGIYNEQFFGPGTRLTVL.

In this sample, this clone turned up once. This chain links TRBV3-1 (or the pseudogene TRBV3-2) with TRBJ2-2; either TRBD1 or TRBD2 may fit D (5 bases each). The CDR3 covers 15 residues. Germline loops: CDR1 LGHDT, CDR2 YNNKEL (reference sequence). V gave up 6 bases and J gave up 0 bases, with 11 bases separating them. CDR3 sequence: CASRTGTSNTGELFF. The CDR3 nucleotides read TGTGCCAGCAGAACCGGGACGTCGAACACCGGGGAGCTGTTTTTT.

The chain is built from TRBV7-2 and TRBJ2-5; no definite D call. Germline V gene lookup returns CDR1 SGHTA and CDR2 FQGNSA. Trimming removed 5 bases at V and 2 bases at J, with 12 bases between. The CDR3 spans 14 residues. In nucleotides, the CDR3 is TGTGCCAGCAGCCAAGGGCGGCGACAAGAGACCCAGTACTTC. This translates into CASSQGRRQETQYF.

The chain has TRBV6-5 and TRBJ1-2; D may be TRBD1 (5 bases). CDR3 length: 14 residues. V gave up 8 bases and J gave up 2 bases, with 15 bases separating them. Germline assignment: CDR1 MNHEY and CDR2 SVGAGI. The CDR3 nucleotides are TGTGCCAGCGGCTCCACCAGGGACAACTATGGCTACACCTTC. Translating gives CASGSTRDNYGYTF.

The chain couples TRBV7-9 to TRBJ2-7, with D perhaps matching TRBD1 (5 bases). V lost 5 bases and J 2 bases, leaving 19 bases between the germline ends. Per germline, CDR1 SEHNR and CDR2 FQNEAQ (reference sequence). CDR3 length equals 16 residues. CDR3 loop: CASSPVTGIGTYEQYF. CDR3 nucleotide sequence: TGTGCCAGCAGCCCCGTTACAGGAATCGGTACCTACGAGCAGTACTTC. The whole variable domain, filled in from reference TRBV7-9 and TRBJ2-7, reads DTGVSQNPRHKITKRGQNVTFRCDPISEHNRLYWYRQTLGQGPEFLTYFQNEAQLEKSRLLSDRFSAERPKGSFSTLEIQRTEQGDSAMYLCASSPVTGIGTYEQYFGPGTRLTVT.

The chain recombines TRBV12-5 with TRBJ2-7; 7 bases map to TRBD1. The ends lost 0 bases at V and 3 bases at J; junction bases unmatched: 8. Germline assignment: CDR1 LGHNT and CDR2 FRNRAP. The CDR3 loop spans 16 amino acids. The DNA of the CDR3 is TGTGCTAGTGGTTTGGTAACCAGGGGGAGCGGCTACGAGCAGTACTTC. Residues: CASGLVTRGSGYEQYF.

This sequence joins TRBV7-9 and TRBJ1-3; D not resolved. The CDR3 covers 15 residues. The V end was cut by 1 base, the J end by 0 bases, with 7 bases between. Germline loops: CDR1 SEHNR, CDR2 FQNEAQ (reference sequence). The CDR3 sequence: CASSLGGYSGNTIYF. CDR3 bases: TGTGCCAGCAGCTTAGGCGGATACTCTGGAAACACCATATATTTT.

The chain links TRBV5-1 to TRBJ2-3; a weak D match, TRBD2 (5 bases). CDR1 is SGHRS, CDR2 YFSETQ, per germline. V gave up 1 base and J gave up 3 bases, with 12 bases separating them. The CDR3 consists of 15 residues. The CDR3: CASSLSGGWTDTQYF. CDR3 nucleotides: TGCGCCAGCAGCTTGAGTGGCGGGTGGACAGATACGCAGTATTTT.

This clone was seen just once. The rearrangement uses TRBV19 and TRBJ1-1; D is ambiguous. The germline V and J ends were trimmed by 1 base and 7 bases, with 4 bases remaining between them. Germline V gene data show CDR1 as LNHDA and CDR2 as SQIVND (reference sequence). The length of the CDR3 is 11 residues. The CDR3 loop is CASSIAREAFF. The CDR3 DNA follows: TGTGCCAGTAGTATAGCCCGTGAAGCTTTCTTT.

The rearrangement uses TRBV10-3 and TRBJ1-1; 7 bases agree with TRBD1. Germline V gene data show CDR1 as ENHRY and CDR2 as SYGVKD. The CDR3 has 14 amino acids. J was trimmed by 3 bases and V by 6 bases; bases with no gene match: 7. The CDR3 sequence: CAISQGDADTEAFF. CDR3 sequence (DNA): TGTGCCATCAGCCAGGGGGATGCCGACACTGAAGCTTTCTTT.

The chain joins TRBV29-1 to TRBJ2-1, with 14 bases fitting TRBD2. Trimming at V came to 6 bases and at J to 7 bases, leaving 5 bases not matched to a gene. The CDR3 is made up of 14 amino acids. Germline assignment: CDR1 SQVTM and CDR2 ANQGSEA. For the CDR3, the DNA is TGCAGCGTCGATGGGACTAGCGGGAGTAATGAGCAGTTCTTC. Its translation: CSVDGTSGSNEQFF.

The V and J genes are TRBV6-2 or TRBV6-3 and TRBJ2-1, with 7 bases identical to TRBD2. The V and J ends lost 2 bases and 3 bases, in that order; junction bases with no gene match: 4. This CDR3 contains 15 residues. Germline CDR1 MNHEY, CDR2 SVGEGT. The CDR3 loop reads CASSYMLADYNEQFF. The CDR3 DNA sequence: TGTGCCAGCAGTTACATGCTAGCGGACTACAATGAGCAGTTCTTC.

The chain recombines TRBV4-3 with TRBJ1-1; 7 positions match TRBD1. CDR1 is LGHNA, CDR2 YSLEER, per germline. The V and J ends lost 5 bases and 1 base, in that order; junction bases with no gene match: 4. The CDR3 runs 14 residues. The CDR3 DNA reads as TGCGCCAGCAGCGAGACAGGGCAGAACACTGAAGCTTTCTTT. Encoded protein: CASSETGQNTEAFF.

This clone was seen a single time. J is TRBJ2-3 and V is TRBV6-1, with D unresolved. This CDR3 comprises 13 residues. Germline values: CDR1 MNHNS, CDR2 SASEGT. Deletions cut 3 bases from V and 6 bases from J, with 10 bases between. The CDR3 loop is CASSDRLADTQYF. The CDR3 DNA sequence: TGTGCCAGCAGTGACCGACTCGCCGATACGCAGTATTTT.

The rearrangement links TRBV18 to TRBJ1-3; D gene uncertain. Germline V gene sequence: CDR1 KGHSH, CDR2 LQKENI. Trimming removed 2 bases at V and 0 bases at J, with 11 bases between. This CDR3 has 16 residues. As DNA, the CDR3 is TGTGCCAGCTCACCAGGGCAGCCGAGCTCTGGAAACACCATATATTTT. It yields the protein CASSPGQPSSGNTIYF.

The chain is built from TRBV19 and TRBJ1-2, with a weak D call TRBD1 (5 bases). V lost 5 bases to trimming and J lost 10 bases, with 20 bases between them. The length of the CDR3 is 14 residues. Per the germline V gene, CDR1 is LNHDA and CDR2 is SQIVND (reference sequence). CDR3 sequence (DNA): TGTGCCAGTAGTTTCGCCGGGACGGTGGAGGACTACACCTTC. Translation: CASSFAGTVEDYTF.

The chain couples TRBV7-2 to TRBJ2-6; the D is unclear. Per the germline V gene, CDR1 is SGHTA and CDR2 is FQGNSA. With 1 base removed from V and 0 bases from J, the gap between germline ends came to 4 bases. This CDR3 contains 15 residues. The CDR3 spells CASSLGHSGANVLTF. The CDR3 DNA reads TGTGCCAGCAGCTTAGGACACTCTGGGGCCAACGTCCTGACTTTC.

V is TRBV3-1 (or the pseudogene TRBV3-2) and J is TRBJ2-1, with TRBD2 identical over 7 bases. This CDR3 has 17 amino acids. Germline lookup yields CDR1 LGHDT and CDR2 YNNKEL (reference sequence). Trimming cost V 1 base and J 7 bases; bases outside gene matches: 13. This chain's CDR3 is CASSQGARRELRNEQFF. The CDR3 DNA reads as TGTGCCAGCAGCCAAGGGGCGAGGCGGGAGCTAAGAAATGAGCAGTTCTTC.